The rows below give T cell receptor beta chains drawn from one sample of a study of cytomegalovirus exposure and HLA in healthy donors. Sequenced by immunoSEQ multiplex PCR; TCRdb stores in-frame clones only, minus some. The sample consists of 75,000 to 95,000 clones, 50% to 75% of them appearing once. The sequencing input was PBMCs. Every receptor here comes from a man aged 25-45 years in good health and CMV-seronegative. CDR3s leave out the opening cysteine and the closing phenylalanine or tryptophan.

TRBV19,ASTAPRGDTGELF
TRBV19,ASSIGILNEKLF
TRBV4-3,ASSQNNRVSYEQY
TRBV7-6,ASSPAGSPEQF
TRBV6-4,ASSELAGSTDTQY
TRBV11-3,ASSLQGGEKRNEQF
TRBV28,ASSLLASGRWF
TRBV5-1,ASSLEAGPYEQY
TRBV7-8,ASSLAGRWETQY
TRBV7-6,ASSFLNAGTGGREQY
TRBV7-3,ASSPSPGYNEQF
TRBV27,ASSLWASGESYEQY
TRBV5-1,ASSLPQGPNLSSYEQY
TRBV10-2,ASSGEAYTDTQY
TRBV18,ASSPGQLNTEAF
TRBV27,ASTRAGGGNEQY
TRBV5-4,ASSFPRAGELF
TRBV7-3,ASSQPGLVPNEQF
TRBV27,ASSLQGQSNQPQH
TRBV7-6,ASSFSAMGEQF
TRBV7-3,ASSLLPSGSSTDTQY
TRBV2,ASSDSRRGAGELF
TRBV19,ASTEEAGNTIY
TRBV7-2,ASSVDRGPETQY
TRBV4-1,ASSQVRAASAGNNEQF
TRBV14,ASSPGLGGSTGELF
TRBV28,ASSLRQGAYNEQF
TRBV11-2,ASSLTGGLASDTQY
TRBV9,ASSGGGSVFLH
TRBV7-2,ASSRPGQGRSYEQY
TRBV30,AWGSGGGDSPLH
TRBV15,ATSRQGNGELF
TRBV18,ASSPPSVNTEAF
TRBV6-5,ASSYRTPNTEAF
TRBV11-2,ASSGRPATGNEQF
TRBV7-6,ASSADRGGVGGDQPQH
TRBV27,ASSFGGSETQY
TRBV6-1,ASSEVRASGRNEQF
TRBV11-2,ASSLAPQTGSYEQY
TRBV14,ASSRLGPGLAGVDNEQF
TRBV27,ASSLAGTELQQY
TRBV11-2,ASSLEKTNTDTQY
TRBV18,ASSPPNVLAGAETQY
TRBV4-1,ASSQDKTYEQY
TRBV10-3,AISQTSGSRDEQF
TRBV5-5,ASSFLGTSDNEQF
TRBV18,ASSPAQGDEAF
TRBV25-1,ASSEYEANTEAF
TRBV25-1,ASSPPGGSGNTIY
TRBV18,ASSPQEYNEQF
TRBV7-9,ASSLDGTTRISYEQY
TRBV2,ASSEGDLGGEETQY
TRBV18,ASSPRGRGSSGGYEQY
TRBV11-2,ASSQQGTLIEQY
TRBV4-3,ASSQDRQGNSPLH
TRBV19,ASSISGNNEQF
TRBV11-3,ASSSRQGLEQY
TRBV2,AWLPGSSGNTIY